This passage covers 32 T cell receptor beta chains from one sample sequenced in a study of T cell responses to AZD1222 COVID-19 vaccine. Only in-frame clones appear in the TCRdb table, and some are missing; sequencing was by immunoSEQ multiplex PCR. The table has 150,000 or so clones, more than 70% seen once. The material sequenced was peripheral blood, taken on day 0 of MenACWY control vaccination. Receptors originate from an adult in good health.

The V gene is TRBV30, the J gene TRBJ1-5; 7 bases map to TRBD1. The germline V gene has CDR1 GTSNPN and CDR2 SVGIG (reference sequence). V was pared by 1 base and J by 7 bases, with 10 bases of the junction left unmatched. This CDR3 has 15 residues. CDR3 nucleotide sequence: TGTGCCTGGAGTGACGGACAGGCGGGTAACCAGCCCCAGCATTTT. Amino acids: CAWSDGQAGNQPQHF.

The V gene is TRBV11-1, the J gene TRBJ1-2; unclear D gene. The ends were cut back, 2 bases at V and 6 bases at J, with 7 bases in the middle. The length of the CDR3 is 12 residues. Germline CDR1 SGHAT, CDR2 FQDESV (reference sequence). The CDR3 DNA reads TGTGCCAGCAGCTTAACTGGGCATGGCTACACCTTC. It yields the protein CASSLTGHGYTF. Supplemented by reference TRBV11-1 and TRBJ1-2, the full variable domain reads EAEVAQSPRYKITEKSQAVAFWCDPISGHATLYWYRQILGQGPELLVQFQDESVVDDSQLPKDRFSAERLKGVDSTLKIQPAELGDSAMYLCASSLTGHGYTFGSGTRLTVV.

The V gene is TRBV30, the J gene TRBJ1-5; no clear D gene. CDR3 length: 14 residues. V lost 0 bases and J lost 7, with 13 bases in between. CDR1 and CDR2 from the germline V gene are GTSNPN and SVGIG (reference sequence). CDR3 coding DNA: TGTGCCTGGAGTGTAACGACGTCGGGGCAGCCCCAGCATTTT. Amino acid sequence: CAWSVTTSGQPQHF.

A note on this clone: One junction end disagrees with the germline gene, perhaps due to a read error. CDR3 sequence: CASSRSGGSYNEQFF. The CDR3, as DNA: TGTGCTAGCAGCCGTAGCGGGGGCTCCTACAATGAGCAGTTCTTC. The rearrangement uses TRBV7-7 and TRBJ2-1; the match to TRBD2 covers 9 bases. The CDR3 is 15 residues long. Germline CDR1 SSHAT, CDR2 FNYEAQ (reference sequence).

The rearrangement uses TRBV27 and TRBJ2-7; no clear D. Germline V lookup: CDR1 MNHEY, CDR2 SMNVEV (reference sequence). Trimming removed 5 bases at V and 5 bases at J, with 13 bases between. The CDR3 is 13 residues long. The CDR3, as DNA: TGTGCCAGCAGTCGACTCCCCGTCGACGAGCAGTACTTC. Its protein product is CASSRLPVDEQYF.

The V gene is TRBV6-2 or TRBV6-3, the J gene TRBJ2-7; 9 bases are shared with TRBD1. The germline CDR1 and CDR2 sequences are MNHEY and SVGEGT. V lost 1 base to trimming and J lost 5 bases; unmatched junction nucleotides: 3. This CDR3 spans 14 amino acids. The CDR3 protein is CASSYWDRDDEQYF. DNA for the CDR3: TGTGCCAGCAGTTACTGGGACAGGGACGACGAGCAGTACTTC.

V usage is TRBV9 and J usage is TRBJ1-1, with D possibly being TRBD1 (5 bases). The germline V and J ends were trimmed by 3 bases and 1 base, with 7 bases remaining between them. The germline CDR1 and CDR2 sequences are SGDLS and YYNGEE. CDR3 length: 13 amino acids. The CDR3 sequence is CASSAQGNTEAFF. The CDR3 DNA sequence: TGTGCCAGCAGCGCCCAGGGGAACACTGAAGCTTTCTTT. Based on the CDR3 plus reference TRBV9 and TRBJ1-1, the full variable domain is DSGVTQTPKHLITATGQRVTLRCSPRSGDLSVYWYQQSLDQGLQFLIQYYNGEERAKGNILERFSAQQFPDLHSELNLSSLELGDSALYFCASSAQGNTEAFFGQGTRLTVV.

This sequence joins TRBV28 and TRBJ1-2; 8 bases fit TRBD1. The CDR3 is made up of 15 amino acids. Unmatched junction bases numbered 8, after V lost 5 bases and J lost 3 bases. Germline CDR1 and CDR2: MDHEN and SYDVKM. CDR3 bases: TGTGCCAGCAGTCCAGGACAGGGACTTGACTATGGCTACACCTTC. It is translated as CASSPGQGLDYGYTF.

The rearrangement uses TRBV3-1 (or the pseudogene TRBV3-2) and TRBJ1-5; 7 bases line up with TRBD1. Germline V CDR1 and CDR2: LGHDT, YNNKEL (reference sequence). V lost 0 bases to trimming and J lost 0 bases; unmatched junction nucleotides: 5. The CDR3 length is 17 residues. CDR3 bases: TGTGCCAGCAGCCAAGAAGGAGGGGGCCATAGCAATCAGCCCCAGCATTTT. This codes for CASSQEGGGHSNQPQHF.

V usage is TRBV6-1 and J usage is TRBJ1-2; a weak D match, TRBD1 (5 bases). V was clipped by 4 bases and J by 2 bases, with 17 bases between them. The germline CDR1 and CDR2 sequences are MNHNS and SASEGT. The CDR3 runs 16 residues. CDR3 residues: CASSARAGSGNYGYTF. In nucleotides, the CDR3 is TGTGCCAGCAGTGCCCGCGCAGGGAGCGGGAACTATGGCTACACCTTC.

The CDR3 sequence is CASSPVYRYSNQPQHF. The CDR3, as DNA: TGTGCCAGCAGTCCCGTTTACAGGTATAGCAATCAGCCCCAGCATTTT. The chain carries TRBV27 and TRBJ1-5, with D perhaps TRBD1 (5 bases). V was cut by 5 bases and J by 0 bases, with 14 bases left in between. The CDR3 has 16 amino acids. Germline loops: CDR1 MNHEY, CDR2 SMNVEV (reference sequence).

This clone appeared a single time. The chain joins TRBV11-3 to TRBJ1-1, with D uncertain. The CDR3 runs to 13 residues. Per germline, CDR1 SGHNT and CDR2 YENEEA. V was shortened by 0 bases and J by 8 bases, with 10 bases between the two germline ends. CDR3 sequence (DNA): TGTGCCAGCAGCTTAGATACGGCAGGAGAAGCTTTCTTT. This translates into CASSLDTAGEAFF.

The chain has TRBV6-5 and TRBJ1-1; D is perhaps TRBD1 (5 bases). Germline CDR1 reads MNHEY; CDR2 reads SVGAGI. V was trimmed by 0 bases and J by 7 bases, leaving 9 bases between them. The CDR3 sequence is 13 residues long. As DNA, the CDR3 is TGTGCCAGCAGTTACTCGTTGGGGCGTGAAGCTTTCTTT. It encodes CASSYSLGREAFF.

The V and J genes are TRBV11-3 and TRBJ2-1, with D possibly TRBD1 on 7 matching bases. The V gene's germline CDR1 is SGHNT and CDR2 YENEEA. Trimming took off 3 bases at V and 4 bases at J, with 13 bases between the two ends. CDR3 length: 15 residues. CDR3 residues: CASSFRGDRYNEQFF. CDR3 sequence (DNA): TGTGCCAGCAGCTTTAGGGGGGACAGATACAATGAGCAGTTCTTC.

The chain combines TRBV30 with TRBJ1-1; D is perhaps TRBD1 (6 bases). The germline V gene has CDR1 GTSNPN and CDR2 SVGIG (reference sequence). V lost 3 bases, J lost 8 bases, and 13 bases lay in between. The CDR3 totals 12 residues. CDR3 sequence reads: CAWSKQGREAFF. The DNA for the CDR3 is TGTGCCTGGAGCAAACAGGGTAGGGAAGCTTTCTTT.

The chain couples TRBV11-2 to TRBJ1-6; D perhaps matches TRBD1 (5 bases). The CDR3 is 13 amino acids. The germline CDR1 and CDR2 sequences are SGHAT and FQNNGV. V was shortened by 8 bases and J by 7 bases, with 12 bases between the two germline ends. For the CDR3, the DNA is TGTGCCAGCGGGGAGGGGTACAATTCACCCCTCCACTTT. Encoded protein: CASGEGYNSPLHF.

The count of this clone is one. The V gene is TRBV24-1, the J gene TRBJ2-3; the D gene is possibly TRBD1 (5 bases). V dropped 3 bases and J dropped 6 bases, with 18 bases sitting between them. The CDR3 length is 16 residues. CDR1 and CDR2 from the germline V gene are KGHDR and SFDVKD. CDR3 in amino acids: CATSDLDGHSDDTQYF. The CDR3 region has the DNA TGTGCCACCAGTGATCTGGATGGACATTCCGACGATACGCAGTATTTT.

This clone was detected once. The DNA for the CDR3 is TGCGCCAGCAGCCACAGGGGAAATGAGCAGTTCTTC. It is translated as CASSHRGNEQFF. The chain employs TRBV4-3 and TRBJ2-1, with a weak D call TRBD1 (6 bases). V lost 3 bases and J 7 bases, leaving 7 bases between the germline ends. CDR1 is LGHNA, CDR2 YSLEER, per germline. The CDR3 runs to 12 residues.

CDR3 amino acids: CSVSRVNTEAFF. The DNA for the CDR3 is TGCAGCGTTAGCAGGGTGAACACTGAAGCTTTCTTT. The rearrangement links TRBV29-1 to TRBJ1-1; the D gene is possibly TRBD1 (5 bases). CDR1 and CDR2 (germline): SQVTM, ANQGSEA. V shed 5 bases and J shed 0 bases, with 7 bases lying between them. CDR3 length: 12 residues.

J is TRBJ1-1 and V is TRBV7-2, with unresolved D. There are 13 residues in the CDR3. Per germline, CDR1 SGHTA and CDR2 FQGNSA. V lost 3 bases and J lost 3, with 8 bases in between. The CDR3 DNA reads TGTGCCAGCAGCTTCCTGGGAGACACTGAAGCTTTCTTT. This sequence encodes CASSFLGDTEAFF.

V and J are TRBV2 and TRBJ2-1; unclear D gene. Deletions cut 2 bases from V and 12 bases from J, with 11 bases between. The germline V gene has CDR1 SNHLY and CDR2 FYNNEI. The CDR3 consists of 12 residues. CDR3 region: CASSERSRRQFF. The CDR3 nucleotides read TGTGCCAGCAGTGAACGGAGCCGAAGGCAGTTCTTC.

This clone has a single count. The chain links TRBV12-3 or TRBV12-4 to TRBJ2-5; D is uncertain. V was pared by 1 base and J by 5 bases, with 8 bases between. The CDR3 sequence is 13 residues long. The CDR3 DNA follows: TGTGCCAGCAGTTTAGATGGGCGGGAGACCCAGTACTTC. It specifies CASSLDGRETQYF.

The V call is TRBV18, the J call TRBJ1-2, with D hard to call. Germline values: CDR1 KGHSH, CDR2 LQKENI. The CDR3 is 17 residues long. V was trimmed by 0 bases and J by 0 bases, leaving 14 bases between them. Here the CDR3 DNA reads TGTGCCAGCTCACCACCGGGGAGGCCAGCAACTAACTATGGCTACACCTTC. Protein sequence: CASSPPGRPATNYGYTF.

V usage is TRBV6-4 and J usage is TRBJ2-2, with 12 bases aligning to TRBD2. V shed 8 bases and J 4 bases; nucleotides not matched to a gene: 11. CDR1 is MRHNA and CDR2 is SNTAGT in the germline V gene. The CDR3 loop spans 17 amino acids. CDR3 DNA: TGTGCCAGCCCCCGGCTAGCGGGGGGGCCGGGCACCGGGGAGCTGTTTTTT. Translated, it gives CASPRLAGGPGTGELFF.

The rearrangement links TRBV7-9 to TRBJ2-1, with 10 bases lining up with TRBD2. Germline V gene lookup returns CDR1 SEHNR and CDR2 FQNEAQ (reference sequence). The trim removed 5 bases at V and 9 bases at J, leaving 10 bases unmatched. This CDR3 has 15 residues. The CDR3 here is CASSLRTSGEGEQFF. DNA for the CDR3: TGTGCCAGCAGCCTTAGGACTAGCGGTGAAGGTGAGCAGTTCTTC.

The chain carries TRBV11-3 and TRBJ2-5, with D unclear. V was clipped by 6 bases and J by 4 bases, with 12 bases between them. The germline gives CDR1 SGHNT, CDR2 YENEEA. The length of the CDR3 is 13 residues. The CDR3 region is CASRGPGRETQYF. CDR3 nucleotide sequence: TGTGCCAGCAGAGGACCCGGGCGAGAGACCCAGTACTTC.

V gene TRBV5-1 combines with J gene TRBJ2-7; D may match TRBD1 or TRBD2 (6 bases each). This CDR3 comprises 15 residues. V lost 0 bases and J 5 bases, leaving 15 bases between the germline ends. Germline lookup yields CDR1 SGHRS and CDR2 YFSETQ. The CDR3 loop reads CASSLAPGAGDEQYF. CDR3 bases: TGCGCCAGCAGCTTGGCCCCGGGGGCTGGGGACGAGCAGTACTTC.

In this sample, this clone turned up once. This chain joins TRBV19 and TRBJ2-2, with TRBD1 matching 7 bases. This CDR3 is built from 15 residues. Germline assignment: CDR1 LNHDA and CDR2 SQIVND (reference sequence). Losses at the gene ends were 7 bases for V and 1 base for J; bases not matched to a gene: 6. The CDR3 nucleotides are TGTGCCAGTATGGGTAGGGGGCGGAACACCGGGGAGCTGTTTTTT. Its translation: CASMGRGRNTGELFF.

The chain joins TRBV7-3 to TRBJ2-6; D ambiguous. This CDR3 has 19 amino acids. V was cut by 4 bases and J by 0 bases, with 19 bases left in between. The germline gives CDR1 SGHTA, CDR2 FQGTGA. CDR3 amino acids: CASSSSGASGSSGANVLTF. The CDR3 DNA reads TGTGCCAGCAGCTCCTCAGGCGCCTCCGGGTCCTCTGGGGCCAACGTCCTGACTTTC.

The chain links TRBV7-2 to TRBJ1-1, with unresolved D. The V gene's germline CDR1 is SGHTA and CDR2 FQGNSA. CDR3 size: 14 residues. V was cut by 8 bases and J by 2 bases, with 15 bases left in between. CDR3: CASSRLGYNTEAFF. The CDR3 DNA reads as TGTGCCAGCTCGAGATTAGGGTATAACACTGAAGCTTTCTTT.

This chain joins TRBV11-3 and TRBJ1-2, with a weak D call TRBD1 (5 bases). The germline V gene encodes CDR1 SGHNT and CDR2 YENEEA. V was clipped by 5 bases and J by 7 bases, with 14 bases between them. CDR3 length equals 13 residues. This chain's CDR3 is CASSPGGEGGYTF. In DNA form, the CDR3 reads TGTGCCAGCAGCCCGGGGGGGGAAGGTGGCTACACCTTC.

The chain carries TRBV18 and TRBJ2-7; D gene uncertain. V gave up 2 bases and J gave up 3 bases, with 11 bases separating them. CDR3 size: 14 residues. The germline V gene has CDR1 KGHSH and CDR2 LQKENI. For the CDR3, the DNA is TGTGCCAGCTCACCATCGGGTGCCCACTACGAGCAGTACTTC. This codes for CASSPSGAHYEQYF. Full variable domain (missing parts from reference TRBV18 and TRBJ2-7): NAGVMQNPRHLVRRRGQEARLRCSPMKGHSHVYWYRQLPEEGLKFMVYLQKENIIDESGMPKERFSAEFPKEGPSILRIQQVVRGDSAAYFCASSPSGAHYEQYFGPGTRLTVT.